This TCR beta chain was sequenced during a study of blood T cell repertoires in COVID-19. Assay used: immunoSEQ multiplex PCR; TCRdb lists only in-frame clones, some missing. The sample comprises 95,000 to 150,000 clones, under 90% of which are singletons, and approximately 4.9% rests with the top ten. V lost 3 bases and J 4 bases, leaving 12 bases between the germline ends. The CDR3 sequence is 15 residues long. Germline-derived CDR1 and CDR2 are KGHSH and LQKENI. The J gene is TRBJ2-2, the V gene TRBV18, with D tentatively TRBD2 (6 bases). The clonotype was recovered from a woman in her 70s with acute or convalescent COVID-19. Input material: peripheral blood. CDR3: CASSPPSGVTGELFF. The CDR3 nucleotides read TGTGCCAGCTCACCCCCATCGGGGGTCACCGGGGAGCTGTTTTTT. The full variable domain, its missing parts supplied by reference TRBV18 and TRBJ2-2, is NAGVMQNPRHLVRRRGQEARLRCSPMKGHSHVYWYRQLPEEGLKFMVYLQKENIIDESGMPKERFSAEFPKEGPSILRIQQVVRGDSAAYFCASSPPSGVTGELFFGEGSRLTVL.